The 13 T cell receptor beta chains in this list originate from one sample, sequenced in a study of human T cells and chemical hapten exposure. MiXCR, run by TCRdb on the RACE reads, gives a single entry per CDR3 protein. The table has about 140,000 distinct CDR3 sequences, 12% seen once. Specified time point: patch test 2, 6 weeks after DPC sensitization. The treatment was: therapeutic diphenylcyclopropenone sensitization with weekly scalp DPC. Material: whole blood, obtained in connection with sensitization to the hapten diphenylcyclopropenone (DPC). Source of these receptors: a woman aged 45-60 years with alopecia areata. Some clones in this sample may be carry-over from other donors' samples.

The gene calls are TRBV4-1 and TRBJ2-6; D is unclear. The CDR3 is 14 residues long. Germline V gene sequence: CDR1 MGHRA, CDR2 YSYEKL. V lost 4 bases, J lost 8 bases, and 12 bases lay in between. CDR3 sequence (DNA): TGCGCCAGCAGCCTTTTCAGGAAAACCAACGTCCTGACTTTC. Translated, it gives CASSLFRKTNVLTF.

This clonotype was picked up a small number of times. The rearrangement joins TRBV6-6 to TRBJ1-1; tentatively, D is TRBD1 (6 bases). The CDR3 has 12 amino acids. Between the trimmed V and J ends, which lost 5 bases and 11 bases, there was a span of 15 bases. Germline V gene sequence: CDR1 MNHNY, CDR2 SVGAGI (reference sequence). DNA of the CDR3: TGTGCCAGCAGTCTCGAGGGGGGGGAGGCTTTCTTT. Translation: CASSLEGGEAFF.

This clonotype was detected only a few times. J is TRBJ2-1 and V is TRBV3-1; 8 bases fit TRBD2. The V gene end was trimmed by 0 bases and the J gene end by 4 bases; junction bases not matched to a gene: 8. This CDR3 comprises 17 residues. In germline, CDR1 is LGHDT, CDR2 YNNKEL (reference sequence). The CDR3 nucleotides read TGTGCCAGCAGCCAAGATTCAACTAGCGGAATATACAATGAGCAGTTCTTC. As protein: CASSQDSTSGIYNEQFF.

This clonotype appeared many times. V is TRBV9 and J is TRBJ2-6, with 10 bases fitting TRBD2. J gave up 0 bases and V 3 bases, and 6 bases lay outside the gene matches. Germline loops: CDR1 SGDLS, CDR2 YYNGEE. This CDR3 comprises 18 residues. The CDR3 DNA is TGTGCCAGCAGCGCCTTAGCGGGAGGTAGCTCTGGGGCCAACGTCCTGACTTTC. The encoded protein is CASSALAGGSSGANVLTF.

This clonotype showed up many times. This chain joins TRBV6-5 and TRBJ2-7, with D hard to call. V was cut by 6 bases and J by 3 bases, with 6 bases left in between. The CDR3 loop spans 11 amino acids. The germline CDR1 and CDR2 sequences are MNHEY and SVGAGI. DNA for the CDR3: TGTGCCAGCAGAGGCGGCTACGAGCAGTACTTC. Its translation: CASRGGYEQYF.

This clonotype was counted a few times. The rearrangement joins TRBV7-9 to TRBJ2-4, with 7 bases aligning to TRBD2. V lost 6 bases, J lost 2 bases, and 10 bases stayed unmatched. There are 16 residues in the CDR3. Germline V gene lookup returns CDR1 SEHNR and CDR2 FQNEAQ (reference sequence). The CDR3 region is CASSRAGDPSKNIQYF. The CDR3 coding sequence is TGTGCCAGCAGTAGGGCGGGAGATCCATCCAAAAACATTCAGTACTTC.

In its sample, this clonotype was seen a few times. The V gene is TRBV30, the J gene TRBJ2-3, with a weak D call TRBD2 (5 bases). The germline CDR1 and CDR2 sequences are GTSNPN and SVGIG (reference sequence). With 1 base removed from V and 6 bases from J, the gap between germline ends came to 8 bases. The CDR3 covers 12 residues. CDR3 protein: CAWSAGVDTQYF. DNA for the CDR3: TGTGCCTGGAGTGCCGGGGTGGATACGCAGTATTTT.

In this sample, this clonotype turned up a few times. J is TRBJ1-2 and V is TRBV7-2; tentative D call: TRBD1 (5 bases). Per germline, CDR1 SGHTA and CDR2 FQGNSA. The ends were cut back, 0 bases at V and 8 bases at J, with 16 bases in the middle. This CDR3 has 15 amino acids. The CDR3 region is CASSLALLRDSGYTF. In nucleotides, the CDR3 is TGTGCCAGCAGCTTAGCGCTGCTCAGGGACTCGGGCTACACCTTC.

The chain recombines TRBV7-9 with TRBJ2-1; 10 bases agree with TRBD2. This CDR3 has 13 amino acids. V gave up 3 bases and J gave up 15 bases; unmatched junction bases: 8. Germline CDR1 reads SEHNR; CDR2 reads FQNEAQ (reference sequence). The CDR3 DNA is TGTGCCAGCAGCTTTGGACTAGCGGAATTACTGTTCTTC. Translating it yields CASSFGLAELLFF.

Many counts were recorded for this clonotype. One junction end does not reproduce the germline sequence, and a read error may be involved. V and J are TRBV28 and TRBJ1-5; possible D gene TRBD1, 6 bases. Looked up from germline, CDR1 is MDHEN and CDR2 is SYDVKM. This CDR3 is 8 amino acids long. CDR3 amino acids: CASGGGSF. As DNA, the CDR3 is TGTGCCAGCGGGGGGGGCTCGTTT.

This clonotype showed up just a few times. The chain couples TRBV28 to TRBJ2-7; D is perhaps TRBD2 (5 bases). This CDR3 has 13 amino acids. Trimming shortened V by 5 bases and J by 2 bases, and 10 bases separated the two germline ends. CDR1 MDHEN and CDR2 SYDVKM come from the germline V gene. For the CDR3, the DNA is TGTGCCAGCAGTCCCCCGGGGACCTACGAGCAGTACTTC. Encoded protein: CASSPPGTYEQYF.

This clonotype was observed many times. The rearrangement links TRBV12-3 or TRBV12-4 to TRBJ2-5; 7 nucleotides align to TRBD1. Unmatched junction bases numbered 8, after V lost 2 bases and J lost 5 bases. There are 15 residues in the CDR3. The CDR3 nucleotides are TGTGCCAGCAGTTTATTGGCAGGGGGAAGGGAGACCCAGTACTTC. Encoded protein: CASSLLAGGRETQYF.

In this sample, this clonotype turned up many times. The CDR3 protein is CAIDREVQETQYF. As DNA, the CDR3 is TGTGCCATTGACAGGGAGGTACAAGAGACCCAGTACTTC. V usage is TRBV21-1 and J usage is TRBJ2-5; TRBD1 reflects the table's D call only, with no check against the DNA. TRBV21-1 is a pseudogene locus. This CDR3 is 13 amino acids long.